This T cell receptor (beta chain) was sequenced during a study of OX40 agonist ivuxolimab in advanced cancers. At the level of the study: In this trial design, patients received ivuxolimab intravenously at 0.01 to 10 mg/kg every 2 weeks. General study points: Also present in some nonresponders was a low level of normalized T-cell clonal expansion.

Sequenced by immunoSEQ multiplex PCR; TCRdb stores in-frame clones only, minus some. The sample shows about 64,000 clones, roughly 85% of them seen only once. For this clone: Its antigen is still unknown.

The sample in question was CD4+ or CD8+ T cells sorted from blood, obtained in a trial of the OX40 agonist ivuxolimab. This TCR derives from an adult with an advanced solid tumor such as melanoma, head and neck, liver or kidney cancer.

The DNA of the CDR3 is TGTGCCAGCAGCCAGGTCGGGGTGCCCTACGAGCAGTACTTC. Translation: CASSQVGVPYEQYF. The rearrangement joins TRBV11-2 to TRBJ2-7, with D possibly TRBD2 on 5 matching bases. The CDR3 sequence is 14 residues long. With 5 bases removed from V and 2 bases from J, the gap between germline ends came to 13 bases. CDR1 SGHAT and CDR2 FQNNGV come from the germline V gene.